One sample yielded the 28 T cell receptor beta chains listed below, sequenced in a study of T cells in women clearing cervical HPV infection. Method: immunoSEQ multiplex PCR; TCRdb's copy keeps in-frame clones and lacks some. Its table lists roughly 42,000 clones. Sequencing was done on a sample of blood buffy coat. These receptors were taken from a woman between 18 and 70 years old with a cervical HPV16 infection that either progressed to CIN3+ or cleared (not recorded which).

The CDR3 protein is CASSSSGSYNEQFF. The CDR3 DNA, read in part, is TGTGCCAGCAGTTCTAGCGGGAGTTACAATGAG. V usage is TRBV7-3 and J usage is TRBJ2-1; 10 bases align to TRBD2. The read gets to within 3 residues of the CDR3 end, and the germline J gene fills in the rest. The CDR3 has 14 residues. After removal of 6 bases from V and 4 bases from J, the junction contained 3 bases not matched to a gene. CDR1 and CDR2 (germline): SGHTA, FQGTGA.

About this clone: The missing CDR3 end, 3 residues past where the read stops, is filled in from the germline J gene. This rearrangement joins TRBV19 to TRBJ2-5; TRBD2 aligns across 8 bases. The germline CDR1 and CDR2 sequences are LNHDA and SQIVND (reference sequence). V was clipped by 6 bases and J by 3 bases; unmatched bases: 6. The CDR3 is 14 amino acids. CDR3 DNA, as far as it was read: TGTGCCAGTAGGCGGCGGGGGGTCGAAGAGACC. It is translated as CASRRRGVEET. The CDR3 in its entirety is CASRRRGVEETQYF.

CDR3 DNA (partial): TGTGCCAGCAGTGATCTATACAATTCACCC. This gives the protein CASSDLYNSP. The CDR3 as a whole reads CASSDLYNSPLHF. This chain joins TRBV6-1 and TRBJ1-6; D ambiguous. The DNA ends 3 residues before the CDR3 does, and the rest of the CDR3 is filled in from the germline J gene. The CDR3 sequence is 13 residues long. Trimming took off 3 bases at V and 7 bases at J, with 7 bases between the two ends. Germline V gene sequence: CDR1 MNHNS, CDR2 SASEGT.

Of note for this clone: The read halts 3 residues ahead of the CDR3 end, with the missing end drawn from the germline J gene. The chain combines TRBV7-3 with TRBJ2-3; the match to TRBD2 covers 9 bases. CDR1 and CDR2 (germline): SGHTA, FQGTGA. The trim removed 4 bases at V and 5 bases at J, leaving 7 bases unmatched. CDR3 length: 15 amino acids. The covered CDR3 bases are TGTGCCAGCAGCTCTTTTAGCGGGAGACAAGATACG. Amino acids: CASSSFSGRQDT. The entire CDR3 protein reads CASSSFSGRQDTQYF.

With regard to this clone: The read ends 3 residues shy of where the CDR3 ends; the end is completed using the germline J gene. The rearrangement uses TRBV18 and TRBJ1-2; D may be TRBD1 (6 bases). Germline V gene sequence: CDR1 KGHSH, CDR2 LQKENI. The CDR3 runs 17 residues. CDR3 protein: CASSPRRDTSGKYDYTF. Incomplete CDR3 DNA: TGTGCCAGCTCACCACGACGGGACACTAGCGGAAAATACGAC. Filled out from reference TRBV18 and TRBJ1-2, the complete variable domain reads NAGVMQNPRHLVRRRGQEARLRCSPMKGHSHVYWYRQLPEEGLKFMVYLQKENIIDESGMPKERFSAEFPKEGPSILRIQQVVRGDSAAYFCASSPRRDTSGKYDYTFGSGTRLTVV.

Regarding this clone: The CDR3 goes on 3 residues after the read ends, and that part is filled in from the germline J gene. The J gene is TRBJ2-1, the V gene TRBV20-1; the D is unclear. Trimming shortened V by 6 bases and J by 0 bases, and 18 bases separated the two germline ends. This CDR3 region has 16 residues. Per the germline V gene, CDR1 is DFQATT and CDR2 is SNEGSKA (reference sequence). This CDR3 reads CSASRFSSSSYNEQFF. The sequenced part of the CDR3 DNA is TGCAGTGCCTCCCGGTTTAGCTCTAGCTCCTACAATGAG.

About this clone itself: Sequencing ends 3 residues short of the CDR3 end; the germline J gene provides the rest. The chain couples TRBV7-2 to TRBJ2-7; 9 bases line up with TRBD2. The germline V gene encodes CDR1 SGHTA and CDR2 FQGNSA. The CDR3 has 15 amino acids. The J segment lost 5 bases and the V segment lost 4 bases, leaving 9 bases of the junction unmatched. The CDR3 is CASSYRGRASDEQYF. The DNA read from the CDR3 is TGTGCCAGCAGCTATCGCGGGAGGGCCTCTGACGAG.

Details on this clone: The missing CDR3 end, 3 residues past where the read stops, is filled in from the germline J gene. This chain connects TRBV19 to TRBJ2-7, with D maybe TRBD2 (5 bases). This CDR3 contains 18 residues. Trimming stripped 1 base from V and 0 bases from J, with 19 bases between. From germline, CDR1 is LNHDA and CDR2 SQIVND (reference sequence). The CDR3 bases that were read are TGTGCCAGTAGTATAGGCCTGACGAGGCAGCGGCTCTCCTACGAG. Its protein product is CASSIGLTRQRLSYE. From start to end, the CDR3 is CASSIGLTRQRLSYEQYF.

The CDR3 bases that were read are TGTGCCAGCAGTGGGCTGGACAGCAAAAATCAGCCC. Translation gives CASSGLDSKNQP. Given in full, the CDR3 is CASSGLDSKNQPQHF. The chain joins TRBV6-1 to TRBJ1-5; tentative D call: TRBD1 (6 bases). The read falls 3 residues short of the CDR3 end, and the missing part is taken from the germline J gene. Germline V gives CDR1 MNHNS, CDR2 SASEGT. Trimming pared 4 bases from V and 4 bases from J, leaving 14 bases between. The CDR3 spans 15 residues.

On this clone: Read sequence stops 3 residues before the CDR3 end, and the germline J gene provides the missing end. This chain links TRBV19 with TRBJ2-4; D remains unclear. Germline V lookup: CDR1 LNHDA, CDR2 SQIVND (reference sequence). The CDR3 runs 13 residues. The CDR3 region is CASSKGYNYGQYF. Incomplete CDR3 DNA: TGTGCCAGTAGTAAAGGATATAACTATGGT. The variable domain in full, completed from reference TRBV19 and TRBJ2-4, reads DGGITQSPKYLFRKEGQNVTLSCEQNLNHDAMYWYRQDPGQGLRLIYYSQIVNDFQKGDIAEGYSVSREKKESFPLTVTSAQKNPTAFYLCASSKGYNYGQYFGAGTRLSVL.

A note on this clone: The read terminates 3 residues before the CDR3 end, so the remaining end is supplied by the germline J gene. This chain connects TRBV5-1 to TRBJ1-4; 8 nucleotides agree with TRBD1. Germline loops: CDR1 SGHRS, CDR2 YFSETQ. This CDR3 contains 16 residues. Partial CDR3 DNA: TGCGCCAGCAGCTTGAGGACGGGACAGGCGAATTCACCA. It translates to CASSLRTGQANSP. The complete CDR3 protein is CASSLRTGQANSPLFF.

Worth noting for this clone: Read sequence stops 3 residues before the CDR3 end, and the germline J gene provides the missing end. The chain uses TRBV7-2 and TRBJ2-5; 9 nucleotides line up with TRBD2. The CDR3 has 13 residues. Germline V gives CDR1 SGHTA, CDR2 FQGNSA. J gave up 2 bases and V 7 bases, and 2 bases lay outside the gene matches. The CDR3 is CASTGLAQETQYF. The part of the CDR3 DNA that was read is TGTGCCAGCACGGGACTAGCTCAAGAGACC.

On this clone itself: The read gets to within 3 residues of the CDR3 end, and the germline J gene fills in the rest. This sequence joins TRBV5-4 and TRBJ2-1, with 7 bases fitting TRBD2. The V gene end was trimmed by 0 bases and the J gene end by 3 bases; junction bases not matched to a gene: 3. This CDR3 is built from 15 residues. Germline V gene sequence: CDR1 SGHNT, CDR2 YYREEE (reference sequence). CDR3 sequence reads: CASSLGGSIYNEQFF. The part of the CDR3 DNA that was read is TGTGCCAGCAGCTTGGGCGGGAGTATCTACAATGAG.

To note about this clone: Read sequence stops 3 residues before the CDR3 end, and the germline J gene provides the missing end. J is TRBJ2-3 and V is TRBV29-1; 10 nucleotides align to TRBD2. Germline V gene data show CDR1 as SQVTM and CDR2 as ANQGSEA. Unmatched junction bases numbered 7, after V lost 0 bases and J lost 4 bases. The CDR3 sequence is 16 residues long. CDR3 DNA (partial): TGCAGCGTTGAAGATCGTCTAGCGGGAGTGTCAGATACG. This encodes CSVEDRLAGVSDT. The entire CDR3 sequence reads CSVEDRLAGVSDTQYF.

As to this clone: The observed sequence ends 3 residues before the CDR3 terminus, with the missing tail filled in from the germline J gene. This chain connects TRBV20-1 to TRBJ2-5, with D possibly matching TRBD2 (5 bases). CDR1 and CDR2 (germline): DFQATT, SNEGSKA (reference sequence). The CDR3 runs to 14 residues. With 0 bases removed from V and 4 bases from J, the gap between germline ends came to 12 bases. The CDR3 bases that were read are TGCAGTGCTAGAGATCCTACTAGATCAGAGACC. Translation gives CSARDPTRSET. The CDR3, in full, reads CSARDPTRSETQYF.

With respect to this clone: With the read ending 3 residues before the CDR3 end, the germline J gene is used to fill in that end. The chain recombines TRBV5-1 with TRBJ1-1; 7 nucleotides agree with TRBD1. Trimming at V came to 0 bases and at J to 0 bases, leaving 5 bases not matched to a gene. CDR1 is SGHRS, CDR2 YFSETQ, per germline. This CDR3 comprises 16 residues. CDR3 DNA (partial): TGCGCCAGCAGCTTGGGACAGGGATGGATGAACACTGAA. Protein product: CASSLGQGWMNTE. The whole CDR3 sequence reads CASSLGQGWMNTEAFF. The complete variable domain, with remaining parts taken from reference TRBV5-1 and TRBJ1-1, reads KAGVTQTPRYLIKTRGQQVTLSCSPISGHRSVSWYQQTPGQGLQFLFEYFSETQRNKGNFPGRFSGRQFSNSRSEMNVSTLELGDSALYLCASSLGQGWMNTEAFFGQGTRLTVV.

On this clone itself: With the read ending 3 residues before the CDR3 end, the germline J gene is used to fill in that end. The genes are TRBV19 and TRBJ2-7, with a weak D call TRBD1 (6 bases). V gave up 3 bases and J gave up 5 bases, with 14 bases separating them. This CDR3 comprises 14 residues. In germline, CDR1 is LNHDA, CDR2 SQIVND (reference sequence). CDR3 in amino acids: CASSMRGTMDEQYF. CDR3 bases read: TGTGCCAGTAGTATGAGGGGGACGATGGACGAG.

Comments on this clone: The CDR3 goes on 3 residues after the read ends, and that part is filled in from the germline J gene. The chain couples TRBV20-1 to TRBJ2-7; weak D call: TRBD1 (5 bases). Germline V gives CDR1 DFQATT, CDR2 SNEGSKA (reference sequence). CDR3 size: 14 residues. Trimming pared 3 bases from V and 1 base from J, leaving 13 bases between. The CDR3 protein is CSARTEPISYEQYF. The sequenced part of the CDR3 DNA is TGCAGTGCTAGGACAGAACCTATTTCCTACGAG.

For this clone: The read stops 3 residues short of the end of the CDR3; the missing end is completed from the germline J gene. This chain joins TRBV30 and TRBJ1-6; D is undetermined. CDR1 GTSNPN and CDR2 SVGIG come from the germline V gene (reference sequence). V was cut by 2 bases and J by 0 bases, with 8 bases left in between. CDR3 length: 15 residues. The DNA read from the CDR3 is TGTGCCTGGAGTCCTAAGAGCTCCTATAATTCACCC. As protein: CAWSPKSSYNSP. In full, the CDR3 reads CAWSPKSSYNSPLHF.

About this clone itself: Read sequence stops 3 residues before the CDR3 end, and the germline J gene provides the missing end. The chain joins TRBV19 to TRBJ1-2, with D hard to call. Germline values: CDR1 LNHDA, CDR2 SQIVND (reference sequence). Trimming took 7 bases from V and 5 from J, leaving 11 bases between them. This CDR3 is built from 12 residues. The CDR3 bases that were read are TGTGCCAGTACCCTGGCGGGGTATGGC. Protein product: CASTLAGYG. The CDR3 in its entirety is CASTLAGYGYTF.

In regard to this clone: Read sequence stops 3 residues before the CDR3 end, and the germline J gene provides the missing end. V gene TRBV5-1 combines with J gene TRBJ1-6, with D perhaps TRBD1 (5 bases). Germline assignment: CDR1 SGHRS and CDR2 YFSETQ. The length of the CDR3 is 17 residues. The ends were cut back, 0 bases at V and 0 bases at J, with 10 bases in the middle. The chain's CDR3 is CASSLAGGSSYNSPLHF. The sequenced part of the CDR3 DNA is TGCGCCAGCAGCTTGGCCGGGGGGAGCTCCTATAATTCACCC.

Comment on this clone: Coverage ceases 3 residues before the CDR3 finishes, and the germline J gene fills in the end. The genes are TRBV30 and TRBJ2-2, with a tentative D call TRBD1 (6 bases). This CDR3 has 13 residues. Germline V lookup: CDR1 GTSNPN, CDR2 SVGIG (reference sequence). The CDR3 loop is CAWTYRVNSPLFF. The DNA read from the CDR3 is TGTGCCTGGACCTACAGGGTGAATTCACCG.

A note on this clone: The read ends 3 residues before the CDR3 terminus; that terminus is restored from the germline J gene. The chain links TRBV30 to TRBJ2-2, with D uncertain. Germline V CDR1 and CDR2: GTSNPN, SVGIG (reference sequence). The ends were cut back, 3 bases at V and 4 bases at J, with 18 bases in the middle. The CDR3 spans 16 residues. This CDR3 is CAWSQRYRVATGELFF. The DNA read from the CDR3 is TGTGCCTGGAGCCAAAGGTATCGAGTCGCCACCGGGGAG.

Of note for this clone: The read is 3 residues too short to cover the CDR3 end, so that end is filled in from the germline J gene. This rearrangement joins TRBV19 to TRBJ1-1, with 9 bases aligning to TRBD1. The junction had 5 bases not matched to a gene; V was cut back by 3 bases and J by 6 bases. The V gene's germline CDR1 is LNHDA and CDR2 SQIVND (reference sequence). The CDR3 totals 14 residues. CDR3 region: CASSMGTGTSEAFF. The sequenced CDR3 bases are TGTGCCAGTAGTATGGGGACAGGGACTTCTGAA.

As regards this clone: Sequencing ends 3 residues short of the CDR3 end; the germline J gene provides the rest. V is TRBV12-5 and J is TRBJ2-5, with 8 bases aligning to TRBD2. The V gene end was trimmed by 3 bases and the J gene end by 2 bases; junction bases not matched to a gene: 5. Germline V CDR1 and CDR2: LGHNT, FRNRAP. CDR3 length: 15 amino acids. The CDR3 here is CASGFATSGQETQYF. Partial CDR3 DNA: TGTGCTAGTGGTTTTGCAACTAGCGGACAAGAGACC.

On this clone: With the read ending 3 residues before the CDR3 end, the germline J gene is used to fill in that end. The chain combines TRBV29-1 with TRBJ2-7, with D perhaps TRBD1 (5 bases). Trimming took off 4 bases at V and 6 bases at J, with 13 bases between the two ends. The germline gives CDR1 SQVTM, CDR2 ANQGSEA. The CDR3 sequence is 12 residues long. Partial CDR3 DNA: TGCAGCGTTGGGCAGACTCAGGGCGAG. Residues: CSVGQTQGE. The whole CDR3 reads CSVGQTQGEQYF.

For this clone: The CDR3 extends 3 residues past the end of the read, so its final part is completed from the germline J gene. This rearrangement joins TRBV7-7 to TRBJ2-3, with 7 bases that match TRBD2. The CDR3 consists of 12 residues. Germline CDR1 and CDR2: SSHAT and FNYEAQ (reference sequence). Partial CDR3 DNA: TGTGCCAGCAGCTTACGGGGGGAGACG. Amino acids: CASSLRGET. The whole CDR3 protein is CASSLRGETQYF.

A word on this clone: The DNA ends 3 residues before the CDR3 does, and the rest of the CDR3 is filled in from the germline J gene. The V call is TRBV20-1, the J call TRBJ2-5; maybe TRBD2 (7 bases). Deletions cut 6 bases from V and 5 bases from J, with 22 bases between. The CDR3 has 15 residues. CDR1 and CDR2 from the germline V gene are DFQATT and SNEGSKA (reference sequence). CDR3 bases read: TGCAGTGCGGGTACCGGTGGGGGGGGCTTGGAGACC. Residues: CSAGTGGGGLET. In full, the CDR3 reads CSAGTGGGGLETQYF.